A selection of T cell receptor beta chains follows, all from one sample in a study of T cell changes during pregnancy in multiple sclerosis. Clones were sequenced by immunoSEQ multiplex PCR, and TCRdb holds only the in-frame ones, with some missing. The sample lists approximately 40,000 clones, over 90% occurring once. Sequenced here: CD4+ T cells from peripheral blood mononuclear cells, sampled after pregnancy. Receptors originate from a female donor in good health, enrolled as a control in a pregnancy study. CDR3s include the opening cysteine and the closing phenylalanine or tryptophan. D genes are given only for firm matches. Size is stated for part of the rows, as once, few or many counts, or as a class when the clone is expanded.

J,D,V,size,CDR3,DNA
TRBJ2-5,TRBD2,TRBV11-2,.,CAAGGETQYF,TGTGCGGCCGGGGGGGAGACCCAGTACTTC
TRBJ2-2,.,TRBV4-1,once,CASSQELGRVRTGELFF,TGCGCCAGCAGCCAAGAGTTAGGCAGGGTGCGCACCGGGGAGCTGTTTTTT
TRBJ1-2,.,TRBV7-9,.,CASSWRELAYGYTF,TGTGCCAGCAGCTGGAGGGAATTGGCCTATGGCTACACCTTC
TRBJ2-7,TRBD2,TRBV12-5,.,CASGLGGTSGNYEQYF,TGTGCTAGTGGTTTGGGGGGGACTAGCGGGAACTACGAGCAGTACTTC
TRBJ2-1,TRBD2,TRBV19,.,CASSSGSSYNEQFF,TGTGCCAGTAGTAGCGGGAGTTCCTACAATGAGCAGTTCTTC
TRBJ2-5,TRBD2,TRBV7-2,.,CASSRTSGSSETQYF,TGTGCCAGCAGCCGGACTAGCGGGAGTTCGGAGACCCAGTACTTC
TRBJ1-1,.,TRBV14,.,CASSQGRGAVAEAFF,TGTGCCAGCAGCCAAGGCAGGGGAGCGGTCGCTGAAGCTTTCTTT
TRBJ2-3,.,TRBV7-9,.,CASSLSRKEDTQYF,TGTGCCAGCAGCTTATCGCGGAAAGAAGATACGCAGTATTTT
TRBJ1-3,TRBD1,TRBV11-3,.,CASSAGQGGYTIYF,TGTGCCAGCAGCGCGGGACAGGGAGGCTACACCATATATTTT
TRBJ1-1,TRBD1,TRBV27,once,CASSPIGGLVTEAFF,TGTGCCAGCAGTCCGATAGGGGGCTTGGTCACTGAAGCTTTCTTT
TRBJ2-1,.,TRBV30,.,CAWTSGSTYNEQFF,TGTGCCTGGACTTCCGGGAGTACCTACAATGAGCAGTTCTTC
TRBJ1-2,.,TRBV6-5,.,CASSSPLGDGYTF,TGTGCCAGCAGTAGCCCCCTAGGGGATGGCTACACCTTC
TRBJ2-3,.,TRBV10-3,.,CATQVTDTQYF,TGTGCCACCCAGGTCACAGATACGCAGTATTTT
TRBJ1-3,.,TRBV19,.,CASSPRQKPLEINTIYF,TGTGCCAGTAGTCCAAGACAGAAACCCCTGGAAATCAACACCATATATTTT
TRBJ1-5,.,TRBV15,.,CATSREEGPQPQHF,TGTGCCACCAGCAGAGAGGAGGGGCCCCAGCCCCAGCATTTT
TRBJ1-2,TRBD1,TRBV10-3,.,CAISESGQIYGYTF,TGTGCCATCAGTGAGTCGGGACAGATCTATGGCTACACCTTC
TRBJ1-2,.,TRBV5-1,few,CASSFRGGQDGYTF,TGCGCCAGCAGCTTTCGGGGGGGGCAGGATGGCTACACCTTC
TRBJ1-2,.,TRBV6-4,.,CASSTSPGDSYGYTF,TGTGCCAGCAGTACCAGCCCAGGGGATTCCTATGGCTACACCTTC
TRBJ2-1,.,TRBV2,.,CASNGYLGGGQDEQFF,TGTGCCAGCAATGGCTATCTTGGGGGGGGCCAAGATGAGCAGTTCTTC
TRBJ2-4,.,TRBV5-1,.,CASTRENIQYF,TGCGCCAGCACCAGGGAAAACATTCAGTACTTC
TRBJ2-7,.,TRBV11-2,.,CASTSMSRGPYEQYF,TGTGCCAGCACCTCCATGTCCCGCGGTCCCTACGAGCAGTACTTC
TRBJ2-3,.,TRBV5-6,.,CASSLPAGTDAQYF,TGTGCCAGCAGCTTGCCCGCCGGCACAGATGCGCAGTATTTT
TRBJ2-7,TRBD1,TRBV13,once,CASSSTGGGEQYF,TGTGCCAGCAGCTCGACAGGGGGCGGAGAGCAGTACTTC
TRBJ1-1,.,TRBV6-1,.,CASNIGHPNTEAFF,TGTGCCAGCAATATAGGACATCCGAACACTGAAGCTTTCTTT
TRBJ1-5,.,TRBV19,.,CASRSLGGQTASWSQPQHF,TGTGCCAGTAGAAGTTTAGGCGGACAGACTGCCTCGTGGAGTCAGCCCCAGCATTTT
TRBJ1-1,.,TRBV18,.,CASSPLAMNTEAFF,TGTGCCAGCTCCCCTCTGGCCATGAACACTGAAGCTTTCTTT
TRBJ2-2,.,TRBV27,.,CASSSAGNTGELFF,TGTGCCAGCAGTTCGGCGGGGAACACCGGGGAGCTGTTTTTT
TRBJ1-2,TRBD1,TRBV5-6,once,CASSQYSGQKVF,TGTGCCAGCAGCCAATACTCGGGACAGAAAGTCTTC
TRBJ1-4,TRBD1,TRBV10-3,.,CAISESGTGNEKLFF,TGTGCCATCAGTGAGTCGGGGACAGGGAATGAAAAACTGTTTTTT
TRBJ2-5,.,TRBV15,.,CATSPGGRETQYF,TGTGCCACCAGCCCAGGGGGGAGGGAGACCCAGTACTTC
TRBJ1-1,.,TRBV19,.,CASSPRVTEAFF,TGTGCCAGTAGTCCGCGGGTCACTGAAGCTTTCTTT
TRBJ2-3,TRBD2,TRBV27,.,CASSFITSGRGNTQYF,TGTGCCAGCAGTTTCATTACTAGCGGGAGAGGGAATACGCAGTATTTT
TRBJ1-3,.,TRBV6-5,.,CASSYSRGSGNTIYF,TGTGCCAGCAGTTACTCCAGGGGCTCTGGAAACACCATATATTTT
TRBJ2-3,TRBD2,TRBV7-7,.,CASSAGLAGASTDTQYF,TGTGCTAGCAGCGCGGGACTAGCGGGGGCCTCCACAGATACGCAGTATTTT
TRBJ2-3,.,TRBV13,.,CASSLTSNTDTQYF,TGTGCCAGCAGCCTGACTAGTAACACAGATACGCAGTATTTT
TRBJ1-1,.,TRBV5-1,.,CASSIAWNTEAFF,TGCGCCAGCAGCATTGCGTGGAACACTGAAGCTTTCTTT
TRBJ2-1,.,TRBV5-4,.,CASSLEGGVDEQFF,TGTGCCAGCAGCTTGGAAGGGGGGGTCGATGAGCAGTTCTTC
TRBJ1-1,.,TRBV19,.,CASSIDRTRTAAFF,TGTGCCAGTAGTATAGACCGGACACGTACTGCGGCTTTCTTT
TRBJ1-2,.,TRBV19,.,CASSIPLGQIYGYTF,TGTGCCAGTAGTATACCCCTCGGACAAATCTATGGCTACACCTTC
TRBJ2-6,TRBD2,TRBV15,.,CATSRAGTTSSGANVLTF,TGTGCCACCAGCAGAGCCGGGACTACGTCCTCTGGGGCCAACGTCCTGACTTTC
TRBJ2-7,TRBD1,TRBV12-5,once,CASGLVLGTEGYEQYF,TGTGCTAGTGGTTTGGTACTAGGGACAGAAGGCTACGAGCAGTACTTC
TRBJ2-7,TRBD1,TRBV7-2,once,CASSPRQGSYEQYF,TGTGCCAGCAGCCCGCGACAGGGGTCCTACGAGCAGTACTTC